This TCR beta chain was identified during a study of blood T cell repertoires in COVID-19. For the study at large: Samples taken during acute and convalescent COVID-19 were collected in the United States, Italy and Spain. The analysed material was cDNA or gDNA that came from T cells, B-cell-depleted T cells, or PBMCs.

This clone was picked up one time. Here immunoSEQ multiplex PCR was the method, and the copy in TCRdb shows in-frame clones only, minus some. The sample holds fewer than 250,000 clones, 85% to 90% seen once. Trimming took 2 bases from V and 0 from J, leaving 6 bases between them. This CDR3 has 14 residues. CDR1 and CDR2 (germline): KGHSH, LQKENI. The chain combines TRBV18 with TRBJ2-3; D gene unclear. Sequencing was performed on peripheral blood. The source of this sequence is a woman aged 45-65 years with acute or convalescent COVID-19. The CDR3 is CASSPSRSTDTQYF. CDR3 sequence (DNA): TGTGCCAGCTCACCATCTCGGAGCACAGATACGCAGTATTTT. Full variable domain (rest looked up from reference TRBV18 and TRBJ2-3): NAGVMQNPRHLVRRRGQEARLRCSPMKGHSHVYWYRQLPEEGLKFMVYLQKENIIDESGMPKERFSAEFPKEGPSILRIQQVVRGDSAAYFCASSPSRSTDTQYFGPGTRLTVL.